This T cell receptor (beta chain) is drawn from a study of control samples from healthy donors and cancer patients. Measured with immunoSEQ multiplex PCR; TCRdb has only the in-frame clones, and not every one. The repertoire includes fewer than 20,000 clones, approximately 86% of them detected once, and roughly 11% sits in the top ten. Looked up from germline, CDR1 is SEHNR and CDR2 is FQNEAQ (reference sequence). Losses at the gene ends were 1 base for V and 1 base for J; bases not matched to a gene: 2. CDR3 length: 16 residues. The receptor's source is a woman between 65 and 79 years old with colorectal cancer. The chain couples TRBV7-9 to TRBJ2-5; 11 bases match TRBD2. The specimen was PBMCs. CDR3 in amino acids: CASSLGTSGSQETQYF. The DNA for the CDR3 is TGTGCCAGCAGCTTAGGGACTAGCGGGTCCCAAGAGACCCAGTACTTC.